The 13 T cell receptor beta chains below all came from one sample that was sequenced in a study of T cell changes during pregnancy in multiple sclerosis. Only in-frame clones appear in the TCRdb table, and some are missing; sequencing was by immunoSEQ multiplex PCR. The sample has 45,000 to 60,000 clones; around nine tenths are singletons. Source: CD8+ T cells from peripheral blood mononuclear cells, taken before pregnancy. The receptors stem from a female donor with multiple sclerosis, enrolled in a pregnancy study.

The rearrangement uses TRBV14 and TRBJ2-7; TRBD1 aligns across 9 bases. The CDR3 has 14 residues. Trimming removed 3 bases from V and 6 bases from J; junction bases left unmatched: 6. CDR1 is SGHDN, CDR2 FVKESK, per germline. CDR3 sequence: CASSHTWTGAEQYF. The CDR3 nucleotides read TGTGCCAGCAGCCACACATGGACAGGGGCCGAGCAGTACTTC.

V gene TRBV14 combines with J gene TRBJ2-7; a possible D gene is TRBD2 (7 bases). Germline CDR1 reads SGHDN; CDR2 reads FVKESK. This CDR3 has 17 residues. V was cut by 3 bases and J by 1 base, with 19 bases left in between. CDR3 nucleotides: TGTGCCAGCAGCCAGTACCGAAGGGGGGGCCGGTCCTACGAGCAGTACTTC. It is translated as CASSQYRRGGRSYEQYF.

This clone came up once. The CDR3 loop reads CASSYPSEQFF. The DNA for the CDR3 is TGTGCCAGCAGTTATCCGAGTGAGCAGTTCTTC. The rearrangement links TRBV6-6 to TRBJ2-1, with D uncertain. The CDR3 is 11 amino acids. The ends were cut back, 3 bases at V and 9 bases at J, with 6 bases in the middle. From germline, CDR1 is MNHNY and CDR2 SVGAGI (reference sequence).

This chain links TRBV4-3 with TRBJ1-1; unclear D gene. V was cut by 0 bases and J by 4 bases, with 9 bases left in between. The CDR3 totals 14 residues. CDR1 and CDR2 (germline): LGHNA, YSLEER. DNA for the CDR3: TGCGCCAGCAGCCAAGACATCGGTGGCACTGAAGCTTTCTTT. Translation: CASSQDIGGTEAFF.

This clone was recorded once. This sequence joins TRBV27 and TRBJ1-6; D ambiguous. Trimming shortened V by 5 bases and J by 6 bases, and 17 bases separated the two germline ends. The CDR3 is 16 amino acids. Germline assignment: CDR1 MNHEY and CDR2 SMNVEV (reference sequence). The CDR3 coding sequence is TGTGCCAGCAGTCATACGGAGGAACGTAGTAATTCACCCCTCCACTTT. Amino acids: CASSHTEERSNSPLHF.

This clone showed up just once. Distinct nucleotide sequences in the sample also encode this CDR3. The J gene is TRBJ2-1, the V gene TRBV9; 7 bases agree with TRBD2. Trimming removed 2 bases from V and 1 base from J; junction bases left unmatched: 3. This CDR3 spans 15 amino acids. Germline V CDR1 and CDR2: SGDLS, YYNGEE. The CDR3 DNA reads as TGTGCCAGCAGCGTTGGGGGGGGTTCCTACAATGAGCAGTTCTTC. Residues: CASSVGGGSYNEQFF.

CDR3 region: CASSPRDRGGSYEQYF. CDR3 nucleotide sequence: TGTGCCAGCAGCCCTCGGGACAGGGGCGGCTCCTACGAGCAGTACTTC. The chain employs TRBV7-6 and TRBJ2-7, with 10 bases aligning to TRBD1. Trimming removed 5 bases from V and 0 bases from J; junction bases left unmatched: 7. Per the germline V gene, CDR1 is SGHVS and CDR2 is FNYEAQ. This CDR3 has 16 residues.

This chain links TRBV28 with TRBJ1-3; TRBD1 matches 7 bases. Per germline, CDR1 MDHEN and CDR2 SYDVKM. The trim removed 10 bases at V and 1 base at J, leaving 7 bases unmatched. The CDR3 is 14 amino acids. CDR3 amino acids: CATLFRGSGNTIYF. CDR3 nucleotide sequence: TGTGCCACCTTATTCAGGGGGTCTGGAAACACCATATATTTT.

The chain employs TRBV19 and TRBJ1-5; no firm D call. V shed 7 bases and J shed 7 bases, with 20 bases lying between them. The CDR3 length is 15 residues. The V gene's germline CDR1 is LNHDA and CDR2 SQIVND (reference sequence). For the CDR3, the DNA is TGTGCCAGTACTTACCTATACGGGGAGATACAGCCCCAGCATTTT. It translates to CASTYLYGEIQPQHF.

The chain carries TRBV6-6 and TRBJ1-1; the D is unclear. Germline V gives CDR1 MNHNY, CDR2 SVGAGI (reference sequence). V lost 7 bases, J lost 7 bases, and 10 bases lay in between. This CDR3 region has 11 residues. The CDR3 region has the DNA TGTGCCAGCACTTTGGGAGTTGAAGCTTTCTTT. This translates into CASTLGVEAFF.

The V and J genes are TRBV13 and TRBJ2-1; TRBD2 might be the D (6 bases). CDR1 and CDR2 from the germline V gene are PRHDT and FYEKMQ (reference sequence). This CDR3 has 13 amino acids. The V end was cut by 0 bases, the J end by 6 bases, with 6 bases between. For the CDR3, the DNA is TGTGCCAGCAGCTTAGGGGGACTCAATGAGCAGTTCTTC. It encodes CASSLGGLNEQFF.

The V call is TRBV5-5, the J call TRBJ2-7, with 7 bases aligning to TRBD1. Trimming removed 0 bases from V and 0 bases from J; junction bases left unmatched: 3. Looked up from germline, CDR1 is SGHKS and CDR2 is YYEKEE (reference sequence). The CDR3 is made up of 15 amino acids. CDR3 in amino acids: CASSLAPGGSYEQYF. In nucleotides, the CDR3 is TGTGCCAGCAGCTTGGCCCCAGGGGGCTCCTACGAGCAGTACTTC.

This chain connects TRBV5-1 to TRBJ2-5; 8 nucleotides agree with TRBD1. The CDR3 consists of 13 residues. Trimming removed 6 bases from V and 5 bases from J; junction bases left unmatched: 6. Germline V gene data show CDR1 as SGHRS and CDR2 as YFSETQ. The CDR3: CASMDRELETQYF. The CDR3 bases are TGCGCCAGCATGGACAGGGAACTGGAGACCCAGTACTTC.